The T cell receptor (beta chain) under discussion was sequenced for a study of T cell repertoires in cytomegalovirus infection. Study-wide context: Evidence of both CMV infection and a matching HLA type came from public TCR beta signatures.

The V and J ends lost 4 bases and 6 bases, in that order; junction bases with no gene match: 2. The CDR3 contains 13 residues. Germline CDR1 is MNHEY and CDR2 is SVGEGT. Using its own MiXCR run on the reads, TCRdb lists one record per CDR3 protein. The sample consists of about 300,000 distinct CDR3 sequences, about 9.1% of them appearing once. This clonotype occurred many times. Its antigen is not identified. The study, taken as a whole, reports: CMV-specific HLA-C-restricted TCR beta clonotypes dominated the ex vivo response. The study identified carriers of CMV plus the relevant HLA from cumulative public TCR beta family frequency.

The chain is built from TRBV6-2 or TRBV6-3 and TRBJ2-2; TRBD2 agrees at 7 bases. The sequencing input was PBMCs. The receptor was derived from a human donor in good health (CMV status not recorded). Some clones in this sample may be carry-over from other donors' samples. CDR3 sequence reads: CASSFLAAGELFF. The CDR3 DNA reads as TGTGCCAGCAGTTTTCTAGCGGCCGGGGAGCTGTTTTTT.